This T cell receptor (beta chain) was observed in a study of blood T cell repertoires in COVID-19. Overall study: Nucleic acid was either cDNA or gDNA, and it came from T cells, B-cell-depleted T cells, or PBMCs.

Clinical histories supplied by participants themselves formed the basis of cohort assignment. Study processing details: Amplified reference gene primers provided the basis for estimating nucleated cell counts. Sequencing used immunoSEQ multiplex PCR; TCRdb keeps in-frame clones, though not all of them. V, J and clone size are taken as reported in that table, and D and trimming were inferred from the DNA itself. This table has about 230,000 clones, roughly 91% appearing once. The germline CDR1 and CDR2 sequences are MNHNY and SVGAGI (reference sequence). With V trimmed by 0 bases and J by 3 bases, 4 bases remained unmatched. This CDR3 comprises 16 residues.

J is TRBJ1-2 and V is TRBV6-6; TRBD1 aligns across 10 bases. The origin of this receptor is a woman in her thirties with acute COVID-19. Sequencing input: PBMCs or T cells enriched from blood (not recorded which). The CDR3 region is CASSYSKDRGDYGYTF. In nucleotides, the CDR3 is TGTGCCAGCAGTTACTCAAAGGACAGGGGGGACTATGGCTACACCTTC.